These T cell receptor beta chains were read from a single sample in a study of blood T cell repertoires in COVID-19. The repertoire was sequenced with immunoSEQ multiplex PCR; TCRdb's copy has only in-frame clones and lacks some. The sample holds roughly 190,000 clones, approximately 80% seen once. Material for sequencing was PBMCs or T cells enriched from blood (not recorded which). The receptors come from a woman in her fifties or sixties with acute COVID-19. Both conserved end residues are part of each CDR3. Fields, in order: clone size, V gene, D gene, J gene, CDR3 DNA, CDR3 protein. A D gene is named only where the DNA matches it firmly. Clone size is not always given. Where it is, it says once, few, many or a class for expanded clones.

clone size: NA
V gene: TRBV12-3/TRBV12-4
D gene: TRBD1
J gene: TRBJ1-2
CDR3 DNA: TGTGCCAGCAGTTTATCTACAGGGGGCAGGGGCACCTTC
CDR3 protein: CASSLSTGGRGTF

clone size: NA
V gene: TRBV5-5
D gene: TRBD1
J gene: TRBJ1-5
CDR3 DNA: TGTGCCAGCAGCCGCAGGGGGGTTTCCGATCAGCCCCAGCATTTT
CDR3 protein: CASSRRGVSDQPQHF

clone size: NA
V gene: TRBV4-1
D gene: NA
J gene: TRBJ1-5
CDR3 DNA: TGCGCCAGCAGCCAAGATTCAACAGTACCACAGCCCCAGCATTTT
CDR3 protein: CASSQDSTVPQPQHF

clone size: NA
V gene: TRBV9
D gene: TRBD1
J gene: TRBJ1-3
CDR3 DNA: TGTGCCAGCAAGGCCGGACAGGGGGGAAACACCATATATTTT
CDR3 protein: CASKAGQGGNTIYF

clone size: NA
V gene: TRBV11-2
D gene: TRBD1
J gene: TRBJ1-3
CDR3 DNA: TGTGCCAGCAGCTTCGCCGGGACAGGGACGAACACCATATATTTT
CDR3 protein: CASSFAGTGTNTIYF

clone size: once
V gene: TRBV18
D gene: TRBD1
J gene: TRBJ1-1
CDR3 DNA: TGTGCCAGCTCACCACGGGGGGACAGGAACACTGAAGCTTTCTTT
CDR3 protein: CASSPRGDRNTEAFF

clone size: few
V gene: TRBV6-2/TRBV6-3
D gene: TRBD1
J gene: TRBJ1-5
CDR3 DNA: TGTGCCAGCAGTCAAACGGACAGGGGTGGTTATAGCAATCAGCCCCAGCATTTT
CDR3 protein: CASSQTDRGGYSNQPQHF

clone size: NA
V gene: TRBV18
D gene: TRBD1
J gene: TRBJ1-2
CDR3 DNA: TGTGCCAGCTCACCTCTTGGGGGACAGAAAACGTCCTTC
CDR3 protein: CASSPLGGQKTSF

clone size: NA
V gene: TRBV25-1
D gene: NA
J gene: TRBJ1-1
CDR3 DNA: TGTGCCAGCTTAGGGGCACGGAACACTGAAGCTTTCTTT
CDR3 protein: CASLGARNTEAFF

clone size: NA
V gene: TRBV9
D gene: NA
J gene: TRBJ2-2
CDR3 DNA: TGTGCCAGCAGCGACCCCCGAACAGGGAACACCGGGGAGCTGTTTTTT
CDR3 protein: CASSDPRTGNTGELFF

clone size: NA
V gene: TRBV6-5
D gene: NA
J gene: TRBJ1-2
CDR3 DNA: TGTGCCAGCAAAGGGGGGGCCTATGGCTACACCTTC
CDR3 protein: CASKGGAYGYTF

clone size: NA
V gene: TRBV10-3
D gene: TRBD2
J gene: TRBJ2-6
CDR3 DNA: TGTGCCATCAGTGAGTCGAATGGGAGGGCTGGGGCCAACGTCCTGACTTTC
CDR3 protein: CAISESNGRAGANVLTF

clone size: few
V gene: TRBV5-1
D gene: NA
J gene: TRBJ2-1
CDR3 DNA: TGCGCCAGCAGCCTCCGGACTTATATGAATGAGCAGTTCTTC
CDR3 protein: CASSLRTYMNEQFF

clone size: few
V gene: TRBV12-3/TRBV12-4
D gene: NA
J gene: TRBJ1-1
CDR3 DNA: TGTGCCAGCTCTAGGGGCACTGAAGCTTTCTTT
CDR3 protein: CASSRGTEAFF

clone size: NA
V gene: TRBV9
D gene: NA
J gene: TRBJ1-2
CDR3 DNA: TGTGCCAGCAGCGTTGACAGTAACTATGGCTACACCTTC
CDR3 protein: CASSVDSNYGYTF

clone size: NA
V gene: TRBV24-1
D gene: TRBD1
J gene: TRBJ2-5
CDR3 DNA: TGTGCCACCAGCAGGACAGGGGGACACGAGACCCAGTACTTC
CDR3 protein: CATSRTGGHETQYF

clone size: NA
V gene: TRBV10-2
D gene: NA
J gene: TRBJ1-5
CDR3 DNA: TGCGCCAGCCTCGGGTCGAGCAATCAGCCCCAGCATTTT
CDR3 protein: CASLGSSNQPQHF

clone size: NA
V gene: TRBV9
D gene: NA
J gene: TRBJ1-1
CDR3 DNA: TGTGCCAGCAGCCCCCAGTTAGGGGGGAACACTGAAGCTTTCTTT
CDR3 protein: CASSPQLGGNTEAFF

clone size: NA
V gene: TRBV5-4
D gene: NA
J gene: TRBJ1-6
CDR3 DNA: TGTGCCAGCAGCACCCGACAGAAAGTCTACTCACCCCTCCACTTT
CDR3 protein: CASSTRQKVYSPLHF

clone size: NA
V gene: TRBV28
D gene: NA
J gene: TRBJ1-1
CDR3 DNA: TGTGCCAGCAGTCCCCACTCTGGGCAGGGTGAAGCTTTCTTT
CDR3 protein: CASSPHSGQGEAFF

clone size: NA
V gene: TRBV14
D gene: NA
J gene: TRBJ1-4
CDR3 DNA: TGTGCCAGCAGTTTGCAGGGTTCTGGTGAGAAACTGTTTTTT
CDR3 protein: CASSLQGSGEKLFF

clone size: NA
V gene: TRBV7-4
D gene: TRBD1
J gene: TRBJ1-2
CDR3 DNA: TGTGCCAGCAGCTTAGAGGGACAGGGCTATGGCTACACCTTC
CDR3 protein: CASSLEGQGYGYTF

clone size: NA
V gene: TRBV24-1
D gene: NA
J gene: TRBJ1-2
CDR3 DNA: TGTGCCACCAGTGATTTGGGCACAGGCTACACCTTC
CDR3 protein: CATSDLGTGYTF